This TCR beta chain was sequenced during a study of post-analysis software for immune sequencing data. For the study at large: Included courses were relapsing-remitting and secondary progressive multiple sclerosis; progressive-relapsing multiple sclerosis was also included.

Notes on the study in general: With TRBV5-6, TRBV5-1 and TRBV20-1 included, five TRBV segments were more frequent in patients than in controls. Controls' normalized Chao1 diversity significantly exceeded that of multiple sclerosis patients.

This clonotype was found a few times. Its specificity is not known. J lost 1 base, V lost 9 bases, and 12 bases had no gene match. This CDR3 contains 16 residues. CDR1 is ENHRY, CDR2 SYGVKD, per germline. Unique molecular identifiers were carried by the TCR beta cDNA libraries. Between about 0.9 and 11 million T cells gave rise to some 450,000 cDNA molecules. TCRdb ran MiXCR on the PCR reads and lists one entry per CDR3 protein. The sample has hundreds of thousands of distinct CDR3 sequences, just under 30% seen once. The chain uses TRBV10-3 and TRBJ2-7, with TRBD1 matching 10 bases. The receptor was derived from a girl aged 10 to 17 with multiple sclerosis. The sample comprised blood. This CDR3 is CAIGVATGGRSYEQYF. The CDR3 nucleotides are TGTGCCATAGGCGTCGCGACAGGGGGCAGATCCTACGAGCAGTACTTC.